This T cell receptor beta chain was identified during a study of shared clonotypes between healthy human individuals (TCRdb year 2020). About the investigation overall: A couple of women and a few men aged 18 to 49 years were included in the cohort. Per donor, three plates each were used for CD4 naive and CD4 memory, two for CD8 naive, and one for CD8 memory. The study deeply sequenced blood TCR repertoires of about 5 healthy adults to estimate repertoire size and the extent of clonotype sharing between individuals. Libraries were prepared and TCR repertoires were sequenced by different laboratories using diverse techniques, in order to increase sequencing depth and limit assay-specific biases. Between about 0.94 and 8.9 billion PBMCs per donor were obtained by leukapheresis.

Between the V and J ends, shortened by 7 bases and 11 bases respectively, the junction contains 30 bases. The CDR3 measures 17 amino acids from cysteine to phenylalanine. Of the read, only the CDR3 DNA is kept; its 51 bases are in frame from base 1. From the germline V gene (reference sequence), CDR1 is LNHDA and CDR2 is SQIVND. Using the deep immunoSEQ assay, TCR CDR3 regions were amplified from genomic DNA by multiplex PCR. Genomic DNA extracted from each cell subset was distributed evenly over all wells of several immunoSEQ 96-well plates, and each plate served as one replicate. For sorted subsets, 200 to 250 ng of genomic DNA, equivalent to 25,000 to 35,000 T cell genomes, went into each replicate PCR. Purified libraries were quantified with a Qubit 3.0 fluorometer, sized on a Bioanalyzer 2100, and re-quantified with the KAPA Library Quantification kit. Every immunoSEQ 96-well plate was sequenced on a dedicated single-read 150-cycle Illumina NextSeq 550 flow cell. Processing in the source paper ran as follows. Because only junctional sequences without quality scores were contained in the immunoSEQ output, filtering matching that applied to full-length reads could not be performed. Sequences were annotated with PyIR, a Python wrapper for IgBLAST v1.9, using IMGT germline references to assign V/J genes and CDR3. Reads with weak V/J assignments (E-value above 1e-6), missing CDR3, stop codons, out-of-frame junctions, or ambiguous translated residues were removed. V3J clonotypes were defined as sequences sharing an identical inferred V gene, J gene, and CDR3 amino acid sequence. To compute the percentage overlap between repertoires, the number of shared unique clonotypes was divided by the size of the smaller repertoire. Three approaches were used to assess repertoire richness: RTK rarefaction, the Chao1 estimator, and Recon v2.1 estimates of unobserved clonotypes. OLGA was used to compute generation probabilities for all TCRbeta clonotypes that the gDNA method yielded from a handful of donors. This is the immuneACCESS table as TCRdb keeps it, with only in-frame sequences that have V and J called. A part of the clones is gone; compared with another copy, unresolved V genes explain less than half, and the rest is unexplained. That table supplies the V and J calls and clone size; D and trimming were determined from the DNA. In all, the sample holds approximately 1.4 million clones, and 95% to 99% of those were seen once. About 0.45% of the sample is taken by the ten largest.

This clone was detected only a few times. This receptor's antigen is unknown. Base qualities are not at hand, and no much larger clone is one base apart. Findings and caveats that apply to the study as a whole: Estimated clonotype richness was generally larger for naive than for memory subsets. Pairwise subsampling led to the expectation that sequencing depth would affect the degree of clonotype sharing among donors. Rarefaction of sorted-subset datasets indicated incomplete sequencing despite the large sequencing depth. Sampling was restricted to blood, and TCR repertoires in tissue are likely to differ from TCR repertoires in blood. The small number of donors limited the genetic and exposure-history diversity represented. Sharing across several donors was observed for around 5% of naive CD4, over 3% of naive CD8, 2% to 2.5% of memory CD4, and 0.4% of memory CD8 clonotypes. Compared with non-shared clonotypes, clonotypes shared by all four sorted-subset donors had higher generation probabilities.

The donors were healthy, HIV-negative adults who had no recently reported acute infections or vaccinations. Every donor was a Caucasian adult living in Nashville, Tennessee, USA. CD4+ T cells were enriched by magnetic negative selection; naive cells were then positively selected on CD45RA, and the negative fraction formed the memory subset. After blood collection by leukapheresis, PBMCs were isolated using Ficoll-Histopaque density gradient centrifugation and then cryopreserved in the vapor phase of liquid nitrogen. Analytical flow cytometry was used to check the purity and quantity of every magnetically sorted T cell population. Genomic DNA was isolated from each sorted fraction and quantified by UV absorbance on a Nanodrop 2000c.

This chain joins TRBV19 to TRBJ1-5, with no D gene named confidently. The clonotype was recovered from a man in his thirties or forties in good health. The sequenced material came from naive CD4+ T cells sorted from blood. The cell subset or site label corresponds to: CD45RA+ positively selected. In nucleotide form, the sequence is TGTGCCAGTACCCCTCTGGGAGGCCCAGGTTCCCCCAGTACCCAGCATTTT. It specifies CASTPLGGPGSPSTQHF.